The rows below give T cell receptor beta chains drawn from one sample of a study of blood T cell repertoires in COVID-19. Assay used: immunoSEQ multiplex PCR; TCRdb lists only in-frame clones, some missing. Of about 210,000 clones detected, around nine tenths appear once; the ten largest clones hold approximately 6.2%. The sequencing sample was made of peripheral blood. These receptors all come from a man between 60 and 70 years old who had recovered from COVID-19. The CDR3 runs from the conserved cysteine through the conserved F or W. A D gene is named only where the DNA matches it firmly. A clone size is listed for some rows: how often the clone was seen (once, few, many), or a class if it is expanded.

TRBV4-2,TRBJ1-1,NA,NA,TGTGCCAGCAGCCAAGGCAGGGCAACTGAAGCTTTCTTT,CASSQGRATEAFF
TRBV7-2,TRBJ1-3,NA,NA,TGTGCCAGCAGCCCCAGATGGGGCCGGCTTCTCTCTGGAAACACCATATATTTT,CASSPRWGRLLSGNTIYF
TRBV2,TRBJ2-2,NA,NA,TGTGCCAGCACCACCGGACTCCGCCTGAACACCGGGGAGCTGTTTTTT,CASTTGLRLNTGELFF
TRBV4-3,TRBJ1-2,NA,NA,TGCGCCAGCAGCCAAGACGGGTCTGGCGGCTACACCTTC,CASSQDGSGGYTF
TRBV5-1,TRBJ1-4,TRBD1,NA,TGCGCCAGCACCAACCCAGGACAGGGCATTAATGAAAAACTGTTTTTT,CASTNPGQGINEKLFF
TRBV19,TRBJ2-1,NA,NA,TGTGCCAGTAGTATACCGGCAGGGGAGAATCGCAATGAGCAGTTCTTC,CASSIPAGENRNEQFF
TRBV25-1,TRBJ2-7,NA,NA,TGTGCCAGCAGTCCCCAACGTGGGAGTCTCGAGCAGTACTTC,CASSPQRGSLEQYF
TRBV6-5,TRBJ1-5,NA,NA,TGTGCCAGCAACCCCGGACAGCGCAGAGCCCAGCATTTT,CASNPGQRRAQHF
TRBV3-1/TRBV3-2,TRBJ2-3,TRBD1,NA,TGTGCCAGCAGCCAAGGGACAGGCCGCACAGATACGCAGTATTTT,CASSQGTGRTDTQYF
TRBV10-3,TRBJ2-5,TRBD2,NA,TGTGCCATCAGTGGCGGGGGGAACCAAGAGACCCAGTACTTC,CAISGGGNQETQYF
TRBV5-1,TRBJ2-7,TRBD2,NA,TGCGCCAGCAGCCTAGCGGGAGCGACCTCCTACGAGCAGTACTTC,CASSLAGATSYEQYF
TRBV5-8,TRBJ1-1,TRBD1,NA,TGTGCCAGCAGCGGGCAGGGGGCGAGCTGGAACACTGAAGCTTTCTTT,CASSGQGASWNTEAFF
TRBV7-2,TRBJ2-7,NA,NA,TGTGCCAGCAGCTTAGTGGCGGGGAACTACGAGCAGTACTTC,CASSLVAGNYEQYF
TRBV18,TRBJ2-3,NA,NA,TGTGCCAGCTCACCACCGCAATCGGGGGGCCTGGGACTGATAGATACGCAGTATTTT,CASSPPQSGGLGLIDTQYF
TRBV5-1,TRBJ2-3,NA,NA,TGCGCCAGCAGCTTGGGTGGCGGGGGCAAGGATACGCAGTATTTT,CASSLGGGGKDTQYF
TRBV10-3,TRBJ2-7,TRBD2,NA,TGTGCCATCAGTGAATCGGGCCCCGGGACTAGCGGTATTGGGTCCTACGAGCAGTACTTC,CAISESGPGTSGIGSYEQYF
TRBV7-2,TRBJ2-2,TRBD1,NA,TGTGCCAGCAGCTCCGAGGGGGCGGCCGGGGAGCTGTTTTTT,CASSSEGAAGELFF
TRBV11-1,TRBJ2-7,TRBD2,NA,TGTGCCAGCAGCGAAACTAGCGGGAACTACGAGCAGTACTTC,CASSETSGNYEQYF
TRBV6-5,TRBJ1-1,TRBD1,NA,TGTGCCAGCAGGGACAGGGGGTGGGGCACTGAAGCTTTCTTT,CASRDRGWGTEAFF
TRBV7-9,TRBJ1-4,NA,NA,TGTGCCAGCAGGGAACAGGGACGAGAAAAACTGTTTTTT,CASREQGREKLFF
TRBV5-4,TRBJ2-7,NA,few,TGTGCCAGCAGCGCGGACAGATCCTACGAGCAGTACTTC,CASSADRSYEQYF
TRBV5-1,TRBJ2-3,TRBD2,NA,TGCGCCAGCAGCAGAATGCTAGCGGGGGGGCCAGATACGCAGTATTTT,CASSRMLAGGPDTQYF
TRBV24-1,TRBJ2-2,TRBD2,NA,TGTGCCACCAGTGATCCGGGGACAGTTCTAGCGGGAGCCACCGGGGAGCTGTTTTTT,CATSDPGTVLAGATGELFF
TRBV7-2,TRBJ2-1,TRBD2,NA,TGTGCCAGCAGCTCCCGCGGGGGGGGCTCCTACAATGAGCAGTTCTTC,CASSSRGGGSYNEQFF
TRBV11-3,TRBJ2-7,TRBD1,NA,TGTGCCAGCAGCCGGGCCGGGACAGGGGACGAGCAGTACTTC,CASSRAGTGDEQYF
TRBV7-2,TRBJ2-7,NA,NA,TGTGCCAGCAGCCCGGCGGGTTTCGAGCAGTACTTC,CASSPAGFEQYF
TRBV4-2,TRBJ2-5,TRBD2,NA,TGTGCCAGCAGCCAAGACCCCGAGGGAGGGGTGGAGACCCAGTACTTC,CASSQDPEGGVETQYF